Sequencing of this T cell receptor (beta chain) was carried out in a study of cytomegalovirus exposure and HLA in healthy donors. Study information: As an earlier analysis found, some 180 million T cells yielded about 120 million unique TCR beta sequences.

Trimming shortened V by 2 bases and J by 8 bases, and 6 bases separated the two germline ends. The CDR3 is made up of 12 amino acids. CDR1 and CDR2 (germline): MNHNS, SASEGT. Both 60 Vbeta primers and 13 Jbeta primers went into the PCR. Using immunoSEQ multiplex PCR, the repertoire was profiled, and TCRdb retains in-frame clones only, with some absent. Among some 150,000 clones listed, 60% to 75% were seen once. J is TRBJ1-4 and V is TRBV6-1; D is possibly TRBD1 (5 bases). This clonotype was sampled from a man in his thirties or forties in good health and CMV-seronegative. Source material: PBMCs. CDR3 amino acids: CASSESGEKLFF. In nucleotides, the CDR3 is TGTGCCAGCAGTGAATCAGGGGAAAAACTGTTTTTT.